The rows below give T cell receptor beta chains drawn from one sample of a study of blood T cell repertoires in COVID-19. The repertoire was sequenced with immunoSEQ multiplex PCR; TCRdb's copy has only in-frame clones and lacks some. This sample yields some 100,000 clones, of which around nine tenths are seen a single time; more than 5.5% belongs to the top ten. The specimen sequenced was peripheral blood. The receptors shown here come from a man between 65 and 79 years old with acute or convalescent COVID-19. Both conserved end residues are part of each CDR3. The D gene is left open where the match is weak. Not every row has a clone size; where given, it reads once, few, many or a size class.

j_gene,abundance,d_gene,v_gene,CDR3aa,CDR3nt
TRBJ2-1,once,NA,TRBV7-7,CASSPRRTSINEQFF,TGTGCTAGCAGCCCGCGCCGGACAAGCATTAATGAGCAGTTCTTC
TRBJ2-1,NA,NA,TRBV2,CASESGDSYNEQFF,TGTGCCAGCGAATCGGGGGACTCCTACAATGAGCAGTTCTTC
TRBJ2-5,NA,NA,TRBV18,CASSLGLRETQYF,TGTGCCAGCTCACTTGGCCTGCGGGAGACCCAGTACTTC
TRBJ2-1,NA,TRBD2,TRBV28,CATSSGRVSYNEQFF,TGTGCCACCTCTAGCGGGAGGGTCTCCTACAATGAGCAGTTCTTC
TRBJ2-1,NA,TRBD2,TRBV5-1,CASSLSGRGNEQFF,TGCGCCAGCAGCTTGAGCGGGAGGGGAAATGAGCAGTTCTTC
TRBJ2-7,NA,TRBD2,TRBV11-2,CASSFGLAAEIYEQYF,TGTGCCAGCAGCTTCGGACTAGCGGCAGAGATATACGAGCAGTACTTC
TRBJ2-6,NA,NA,TRBV5-1,CASSLVYGANVLTF,TGCGCCAGCAGCTTGGTGTATGGGGCCAACGTCCTGACTTTC
TRBJ2-1,NA,NA,TRBV5-1,CASRTSGNNEQFF,TGCGCCAGCAGGACGAGCGGTAACAATGAGCAGTTCTTC
TRBJ2-7,NA,TRBD2,TRBV29-1,CSVGLAHRSYEQYF,TGCAGCGTCGGACTAGCCCACAGGAGCTACGAGCAGTACTTC
TRBJ1-4,NA,NA,TRBV7-8,CASSLAGAQRKLFF,TGTGCCAGCAGCTTAGCGGGCGCACAGAGAAAACTGTTTTTT
TRBJ2-7,NA,NA,TRBV5-5,CASSFGGSDEQYF,TGTGCCAGCAGCTTTGGGGGGTCCGACGAGCAGTACTTC
TRBJ1-5,NA,NA,TRBV4-1,CASSQDTPLHFNQPQHF,TGCGCCAGCAGCCAAGATACCCCTCTGCACTTCAATCAGCCCCAGCATTTT
TRBJ1-2,few,NA,TRBV7-9,CASSLGAGTNYGYTF,TGTGCCAGCAGCTTAGGAGCAGGGACTAACTATGGCTACACCTTC
TRBJ2-7,NA,TRBD2,TRBV5-6,CASSSGTTTYEQYF,TGTGCCAGCAGCTCCGGGACTACGACCTACGAGCAGTACTTC
TRBJ1-4,NA,NA,TRBV11-2,CASSSGQGWEKLFF,TGTGCCAGCAGCAGCGGGCAGGGTTGGGAAAAACTGTTTTTT
TRBJ2-7,NA,NA,TRBV6-5,CASSYGATGSYEQYF,TGTGCCAGCAGTTACGGGGCCACCGGCTCCTACGAGCAGTACTTC
TRBJ2-3,NA,NA,TRBV24-1,CATSDPSEITQYF,TGTGCCACCAGTGACCCCTCGGAGATAACGCAGTATTTT
TRBJ2-5,NA,NA,TRBV2,CASSGNLRGIQETQYF,TGTGCCAGCAGTGGGAACTTAAGGGGTATCCAAGAGACCCAGTACTTC
TRBJ2-7,NA,TRBD2,TRBV5-4,CASSSRTSGASSYEQYF,TGTGCCAGCAGCTCCAGGACTAGCGGGGCGAGCTCCTACGAGCAGTACTTC
TRBJ1-6,NA,NA,TRBV5-1,CASSFRTLDSPLHF,TGCGCCAGCAGCTTCCGGACTCTTGATTCACCCCTCCACTTT
TRBJ1-5,NA,NA,TRBV28,CASSLRGGALQPQHF,TGTGCCAGCAGTTTACGGGGGGGCGCCTTACAGCCCCAGCATTTT
TRBJ1-1,NA,NA,TRBV11-2,CASASPQNTEAFF,TGTGCCAGCGCGTCCCCCCAGAACACTGAAGCTTTCTTT
TRBJ2-1,NA,TRBD2,TRBV19,CASSIRASGRANEQFF,TGTGCCAGTAGTATACGGGCTAGCGGGAGGGCCAATGAGCAGTTCTTC
TRBJ2-7,NA,TRBD2,TRBV7-9,CASSLGLLAGAYEQYF,TGTGCCAGCAGCTTAGGGCTTCTAGCGGGGGCCTACGAGCAGTACTTC
TRBJ2-1,once,NA,TRBV11-2,CASSLDAVRQFF,TGTGCCAGCAGCTTAGACGCCGTGAGGCAGTTCTTC
TRBJ2-7,NA,TRBD2,TRBV7-2,CASSLVATSGNYEQYF,TGTGCCAGCAGCTTAGTTGCTACTAGCGGGAACTACGAGCAGTACTTC
TRBJ2-5,once,TRBD2,TRBV18,CASSPQLRLAGAGETQYF,TGTGCCAGCTCACCGCAGCTAAGACTAGCGGGAGCCGGGGAGACCCAGTACTTC
TRBJ2-1,NA,NA,TRBV28,CASSLRRGASSYNEQFF,TGTGCCAGCAGTTTGCGTCGGGGGGCCAGCTCCTACAATGAGCAGTTCTTC
TRBJ1-2,NA,TRBD1,TRBV11-2,CASTSGQGFGYTF,TGTGCCAGCACTTCCGGACAGGGGTTCGGCTACACCTTC
TRBJ1-3,NA,TRBD1,TRBV6-5,CASSKGTGARNTIYF,TGTGCCAGCAGTAAGGGGACAGGCGCAAGAAACACCATATATTTT
TRBJ2-1,NA,NA,TRBV6-5,CASSYWLGDEQFF,TGTGCCAGCAGTTACTGGCTGGGCGATGAGCAGTTCTTC
TRBJ1-1,NA,NA,TRBV9,CASSAGGVTLTEAFF,TGTGCCAGCAGCGCCGGGGGGGTGACTCTCACTGAAGCTTTCTTT
TRBJ2-3,once,TRBD2,TRBV29-1,CSHQGTSFTDTQYF,TGCAGCCACCAAGGGACTAGCTTCACAGATACGCAGTATTTT
TRBJ2-5,NA,NA,TRBV2,CASRTAQETQYF,TGTGCCAGTCGGACAGCCCAAGAGACCCAGTACTTC
TRBJ1-1,NA,NA,TRBV9,CASSRDTFTEAFF,TGTGCCAGCAGTCGGGACACCTTCACTGAAGCTTTCTTT
TRBJ1-4,NA,TRBD1,TRBV19,CAIKDRGGEKLFF,TGTGCCATCAAGGACAGGGGGGGTGAAAAACTGTTTTTT
TRBJ2-7,few,TRBD2,TRBV7-3,CASSHGSGTRVSEQYF,TGTGCCAGCAGCCACGGGTCCGGGACTAGGGTCTCCGAGCAGTACTTC
TRBJ2-1,NA,NA,TRBV10-3,CAISRTLYNEQFF,TGTGCCATCAGTAGGACACTATACAATGAGCAGTTCTTC
TRBJ1-2,NA,NA,TRBV4-1,CASSSRESYGYTF,TGCGCCAGCAGCAGCCGGGAGAGCTATGGCTACACCTTC
TRBJ2-5,NA,NA,TRBV11-3,CASNSRGRESSETQYF,TGTGCCAGCAATTCAAGAGGTCGGGAGAGTAGCGAGACCCAGTACTTC
TRBJ2-3,NA,NA,TRBV6-1,CASSEYRAFPSTDTQYF,TGTGCCAGCAGTGAATACAGGGCGTTTCCTAGCACAGATACGCAGTATTTT
TRBJ2-1,NA,NA,TRBV11-2,CASSFVTRADEQFF,TGTGCCAGCAGCTTCGTGACTAGGGCGGATGAGCAGTTCTTC
TRBJ2-1,NA,TRBD2,TRBV10-3,CAISEGGDHNEQFF,TGTGCCATCAGTGAGGGGGGGGACCACAATGAGCAGTTCTTC
TRBJ2-3,once,TRBD2,TRBV10-3,CAISESTSGVLTDTQYF,TGTGCCATCAGTGAGTCGACTAGCGGGGTACTCACAGATACGCAGTATTTT
TRBJ2-1,NA,NA,TRBV7-3,CASAWASREGEQFF,TGTGCCAGCGCTTGGGCCTCACGTGAGGGTGAGCAGTTCTTC
TRBJ2-7,NA,NA,TRBV4-1,CASSHHGTALDEQYF,TGCGCCAGCAGCCACCACGGGACTGCGCTCGACGAGCAGTACTTC
TRBJ2-3,NA,TRBD2,TRBV24-1,CATSDRTKLAGATDTQYF,TGTGCCACCAGTGACCGAACTAAACTCGCGGGAGCGACAGATACGCAGTATTTT
TRBJ1-6,NA,NA,TRBV28,CASSLSTDNSPLHF,TGTGCCAGCAGTTTATCCACGGATAATTCACCCCTCCACTTT
TRBJ2-7,NA,TRBD1,TRBV29-1,CSVEDAGQGYEQYF,TGCAGCGTTGAAGATGCGGGACAGGGTTACGAGCAGTACTTC
TRBJ1-1,few,TRBD1,TRBV24-1,CATRTGQNTEAFF,TGTGCCACCAGGACAGGGCAGAACACTGAAGCTTTCTTT
TRBJ1-6,NA,TRBD1,TRBV5-1,CASSWTGGSSPLHF,TGCGCCAGCAGCTGGACAGGGGGCAGCTCACCCCTCCACTTT
TRBJ2-3,NA,TRBD1,TRBV4-2,CASSQDVGWGSFWMGQGGRDTQYF,TGTGCCAGCAGCCAAGATGTGGGATGGGGGAGTTTTTGGATGGGACAGGGCGGGAGAGATACGCAGTATTTT
TRBJ2-7,few,NA,TRBV5-1,CASSLRLSTYEQYF,TGCGCCAGCAGCTTAAGACTATCCACCTACGAGCAGTACTTC
TRBJ2-2,NA,TRBD1,TRBV5-6,CASSLGTGGISIGELFF,TGTGCCAGCAGCCTGGGGACAGGGGGCATTTCTATCGGGGAGCTGTTTTTT
TRBJ1-2,NA,NA,TRBV10-2,CASRWGGGPYGYTF,TGCGCCAGCCGCTGGGGAGGGGGGCCCTATGGCTACACCTTC